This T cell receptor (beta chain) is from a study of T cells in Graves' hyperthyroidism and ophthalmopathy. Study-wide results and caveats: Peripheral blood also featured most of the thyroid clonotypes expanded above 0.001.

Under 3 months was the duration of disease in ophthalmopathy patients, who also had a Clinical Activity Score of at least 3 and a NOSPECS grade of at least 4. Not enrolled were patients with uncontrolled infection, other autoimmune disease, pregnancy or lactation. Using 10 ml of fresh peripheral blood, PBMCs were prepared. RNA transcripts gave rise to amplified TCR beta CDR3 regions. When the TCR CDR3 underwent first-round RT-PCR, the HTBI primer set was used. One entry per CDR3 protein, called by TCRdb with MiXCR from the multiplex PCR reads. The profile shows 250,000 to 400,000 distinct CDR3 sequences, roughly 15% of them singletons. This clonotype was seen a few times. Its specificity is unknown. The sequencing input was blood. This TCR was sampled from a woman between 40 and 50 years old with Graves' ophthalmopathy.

The CDR3 here is CSAGQVRGLGYTF. CDR3 nucleotide sequence: TGCAGTGCCGGACAGGTTAGGGGCCTCGGCTACACCTTC. The genes are TRBV20-1 and TRBJ1-2; TRBD1 aligns across 7 bases. The J segment lost 8 bases and the V segment lost 6 bases, leaving 12 bases of the junction unmatched. This CDR3 is built from 13 residues. CDR1 is DFQATT, CDR2 SNEGSKA, per germline (reference sequence).